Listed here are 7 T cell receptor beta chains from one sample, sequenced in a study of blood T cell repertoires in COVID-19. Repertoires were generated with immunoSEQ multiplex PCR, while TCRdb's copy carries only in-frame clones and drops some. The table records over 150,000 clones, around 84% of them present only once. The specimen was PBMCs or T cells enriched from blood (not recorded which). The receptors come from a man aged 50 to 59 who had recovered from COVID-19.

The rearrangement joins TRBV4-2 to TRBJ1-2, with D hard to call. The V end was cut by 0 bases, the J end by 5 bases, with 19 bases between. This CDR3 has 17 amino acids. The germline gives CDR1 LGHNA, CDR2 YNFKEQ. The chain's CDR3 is CASSQDSGSVPNYGYTF. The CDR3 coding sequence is TGTGCCAGCAGCCAAGACTCGGGTTCTGTCCCGAATTATGGCTACACCTTC.

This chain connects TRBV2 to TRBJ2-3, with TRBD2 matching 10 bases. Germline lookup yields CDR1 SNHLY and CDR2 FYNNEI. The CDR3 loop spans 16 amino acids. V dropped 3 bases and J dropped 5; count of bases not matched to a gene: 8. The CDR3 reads CASSDTAGGLRDTQYF. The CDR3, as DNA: TGTGCCAGCAGTGACACAGCGGGGGGGCTAAGAGATACGCAGTATTTT. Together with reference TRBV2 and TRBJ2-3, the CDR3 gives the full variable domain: EPEVTQTPSHQVTQMGQEVILRCVPISNHLYFYWYRQILGQKVEFLVSFYNNEISEKSEIFDDQFSVERPDGSNFTLKIRSTKLEDSAMYFCASSDTAGGLRDTQYFGPGTRLTVL.

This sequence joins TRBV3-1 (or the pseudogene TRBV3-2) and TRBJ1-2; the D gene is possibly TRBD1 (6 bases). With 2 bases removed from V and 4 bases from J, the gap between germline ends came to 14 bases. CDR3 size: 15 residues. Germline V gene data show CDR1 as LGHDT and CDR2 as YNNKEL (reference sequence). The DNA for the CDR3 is TGTGCCAGCAGCCAAATACCGGGACAAGGCTATGGCTACACCTTC. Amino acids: CASSQIPGQGYGYTF.

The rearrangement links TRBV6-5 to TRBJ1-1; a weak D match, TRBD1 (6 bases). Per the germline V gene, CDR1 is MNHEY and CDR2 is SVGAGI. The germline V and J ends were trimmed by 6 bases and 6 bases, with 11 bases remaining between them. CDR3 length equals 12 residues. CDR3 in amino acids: CASRFGQSEAFF. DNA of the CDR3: TGTGCCAGCAGGTTCGGACAGTCTGAAGCTTTCTTT.

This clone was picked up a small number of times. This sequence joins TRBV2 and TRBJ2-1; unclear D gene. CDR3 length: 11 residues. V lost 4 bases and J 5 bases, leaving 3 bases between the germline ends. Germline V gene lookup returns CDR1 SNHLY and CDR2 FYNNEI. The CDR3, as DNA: TGTGCCAGCAGTGTAAACAATGAGCAGTTCTTC. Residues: CASSVNNEQFF.

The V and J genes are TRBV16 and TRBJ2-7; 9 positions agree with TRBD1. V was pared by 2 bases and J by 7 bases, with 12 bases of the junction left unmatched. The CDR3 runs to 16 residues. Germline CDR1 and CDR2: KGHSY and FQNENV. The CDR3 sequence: CASSQDLPDRGIEQYF. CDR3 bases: TGTGCCAGCAGCCAAGACCTCCCTGACAGGGGGATAGAGCAGTACTTC.

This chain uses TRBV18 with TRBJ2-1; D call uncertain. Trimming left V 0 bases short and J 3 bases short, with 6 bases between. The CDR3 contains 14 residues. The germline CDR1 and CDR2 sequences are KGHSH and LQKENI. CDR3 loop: CASSPPPDYNEQFF. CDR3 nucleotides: TGTGCCAGCTCACCACCGCCAGACTACAATGAGCAGTTCTTC.